What follows is one TCR beta chain and its context. TCRdb passed the RT-PCR reads through MiXCR, listing each CDR3 protein once. The sample lists tens of thousands of distinct CDR3 sequences; under 50% were seen once. This entry comes from a study of patients and donors after allogeneic stem cell transplantation. Trimming shortened V by 6 bases and J by 8 bases, and 13 bases separated the two germline ends. The CDR3 spans 13 residues. In germline, CDR1 is MNHEY, CDR2 SVGAGI. This chain connects TRBV6-5 to TRBJ1-4; possibly TRBD1 for D (6 bases). Sequenced: blood, either unsorted or a sorted T cell fraction (not recorded which). The clonotype originates from a human donor who was either an allogeneic HSCT recipient or a stem cell or donor lymphocyte infusion donor (not recorded which). It is not recorded whose cells these are; they may come from a transplant donor. The CDR3, as DNA: TGTGCCAGCAGAAGGACAGTAGGAGAAAAACTGTTTTTT. Translated: CASRRTVGEKLFF.